This T cell receptor (beta chain) was documented in a study of T cell responses to AZD1222 COVID-19 vaccine. TCRdb's copy holds only in-frame clones and misses some; the assay was immunoSEQ multiplex PCR. This table holds 100,000 to 150,000 clones, 88% found once. Germline CDR1 SEHNR, CDR2 FQNEAQ (reference sequence). The CDR3 runs to 13 residues. With 0 bases removed from V and 4 bases from J, the gap between germline ends came to 6 bases. The sequence was obtained from an adult in good health. The material sequenced was peripheral blood, taken on day 0 of AZD1222 vaccination. The V and J genes are TRBV7-9 and TRBJ1-1; D unresolved. CDR3: CASSLASSTEAFF. The CDR3 bases are TGTGCCAGCAGCTTAGCGAGTAGCACTGAAGCTTTCTTT. Supplemented by reference TRBV7-9 and TRBJ1-1, the full variable domain reads DTGVSQNPRHKITKRGQNVTFRCDPISEHNRLYWYRQTLGQGPEFLTYFQNEAQLEKSRLLSDRFSAERPKGSFSTLEIQRTEQGDSAMYLCASSLASSTEAFFGQGTRLTVV.